One and the same sample provided the 16 T cell receptor beta chains below, sequenced in a study of long-term antiretroviral therapy in people with HIV (dated by TCRdb to 2022 to 2024). Sequencing of the TRB variable region was done with the immunoSEQ hsTCRB v3.0 assay at survey level resolution. This is the immuneACCESS table as TCRdb keeps it, with only in-frame sequences that have V and J called. A part of the clones is gone; compared with another copy, unresolved V genes explain less than half, and the rest is unexplained. In all, the sample holds around 19,000 clones, and 65% to 85% of those were seen once. Approximately 10% of the sample rests with the top ten. The sample here was unsorted PBMCs, taken 1.2 years after starting antiretroviral therapy. Receptor source: a woman between 40 and 50 years old with HIV.

The rearrangement uses TRBV25-1 and TRBJ2-1, with TRBD2 identical over 16 bases. The CDR3 is made up of 16 amino acids. Germline CDR1 is MGHDK and CDR2 is SYGVNS. Trimming at V came to 5 bases and at J to 10 bases, leaving 8 bases not matched to a gene. The CDR3 DNA reads TGTGCCAGCAGTCATCCGGGACTAGCGGGAGGGGGGGAGCAGTTCTTC. It encodes CASSHPGLAGGGEQFF.

This clone is a singleton in its sample. CDR3 sequence reads: CASSGGVGANTEAFF. For the CDR3, the DNA is TGTGCCAGCAGCGGCGGGGTAGGGGCGAACACTGAAGCTTTCTTT. This chain links TRBV9 with TRBJ1-1, with D possibly TRBD1 on 5 matching bases. The V gene lost 3 bases and the J gene lost 1 base, with 13 bases spanning the gap. Looked up from germline, CDR1 is SGDLS and CDR2 is YYNGEE. The CDR3 is made up of 15 amino acids. Supplemented by reference TRBV9 and TRBJ1-1, the full variable domain reads DSGVTQTPKHLITATGQRVTLRCSPRSGDLSVYWYQQSLDQGLQFLIQYYNGEERAKGNILERFSAQQFPDLHSELNLSSLELGDSALYFCASSGGVGANTEAFFGQGTRLTVV.

CDR3 in DNA: TGTGCCAGCAGCTATGTTTCCCCGGACAGGGTTCATAACGAGCAGTACTTC. This encodes CASSYVSPDRVHNEQYF. V is TRBV28 and J is TRBJ2-7; 8 bases fit TRBD1. This CDR3 has 17 amino acids. Germline CDR1 reads MDHEN; CDR2 reads SYDVKM. V was clipped by 6 bases and J by 5 bases; unmatched bases: 18.

The chain carries TRBV28 and TRBJ2-7, with TRBD1 as a possible D gene (5 bases). The CDR3 spans 12 residues. V shed 5 bases and J shed 7 bases, with 12 bases lying between them. CDR1 and CDR2 (germline): MDHEN, SYDVKM. CDR3 amino acids: CASSPGLREQYF. In DNA, the CDR3 is TGTGCCAGCAGTCCAGGGCTAAGGGAGCAGTACTTC.

This chain uses TRBV5-1 with TRBJ2-7, with D possibly TRBD2 on 5 matching bases. V was pared by 6 bases and J by 5 bases, with 18 bases between. The CDR3 extends over 14 amino acids. Germline assignment: CDR1 SGHRS and CDR2 YFSETQ. The CDR3 DNA reads TGCGCCAGCACTCCCACAGACTATTTCGACGAGCAGTACTTC. Its protein product is CASTPTDYFDEQYF.

In this sample, this clone turned up once. The chain carries TRBV19 and TRBJ2-1; 15 nucleotides align to TRBD2. Germline CDR1 and CDR2: LNHDA and SQIVND (reference sequence). V was clipped by 5 bases and J by 6 bases; unmatched bases: 11. This CDR3 has 18 residues. CDR3 nucleotides: TGTGCCAGTAGTCCTCAAGGACTAGCGGGAGGGCCGACCAATGAGCAGTTCTTC. Translation: CASSPQGLAGGPTNEQFF.

The chain couples TRBV6-5 to TRBJ2-1; 7 bases agree with TRBD1. CDR1 is MNHEY and CDR2 is SVGAGI in the germline V gene. CDR3 length: 13 amino acids. After removal of 8 bases from V and 5 bases from J, the junction contained 6 bases not matched to a gene. The CDR3 protein is CASGQGENNEQFF. The DNA for the CDR3 is TGTGCCAGCGGCCAGGGGGAAAACAATGAGCAGTTCTTC.

The rearrangement joins TRBV6-5 to TRBJ1-1; TRBD1 might be the D (6 bases). Trimming left V 2 bases short and J 1 base short, with 8 bases between. CDR3 length: 14 amino acids. Germline CDR1 is MNHEY and CDR2 is SVGAGI. CDR3 coding DNA: TGTGCCAGCAGTTACGGGGGGCAGAACACTGAAGCTTTCTTT. It translates to CASSYGGQNTEAFF.

The chain is built from TRBV6-1 and TRBJ2-1; D is ambiguous. V lost 4 bases and J lost 3, with 4 bases in between. CDR1 and CDR2 from the germline V gene are MNHNS and SASEGT. This CDR3 region has 12 residues. CDR3: CASSAFYNEQFF. CDR3 DNA: TGTGCCAGCAGTGCATTCTACAATGAGCAGTTCTTC.

V is TRBV29-1 and J is TRBJ2-2; no reliable D call. The CDR3 runs 16 residues. Trimming cost V 5 bases and J 2 bases, with 18 bases left between them. Germline values: CDR1 SQVTM, CDR2 ANQGSEA. The CDR3 loop is CSVTSVGWDNTGELFF. The CDR3, as DNA: TGCAGCGTTACGTCAGTTGGGTGGGATAACACCGGGGAGCTGTTTTTT.

The sample holds a few counts of this clone. The chain recombines TRBV19 with TRBJ2-7; D possibly corresponds to TRBD1 (6 bases). V was pared by 3 bases and J by 5 bases, with 14 bases between. Germline V CDR1 and CDR2: LNHDA, SQIVND (reference sequence). The CDR3 loop spans 14 amino acids. In DNA, the CDR3 is TGTGCCAGTAGTATCCGAGACAGGCTCAACGAGCAGTACTTC. Translated, it gives CASSIRDRLNEQYF.

The V and J genes are TRBV9 and TRBJ1-4, with D possibly TRBD1 on 6 matching bases. The CDR3 contains 14 residues. Trimming pared 4 bases from V and 7 bases from J, leaving 14 bases between. The germline V gene encodes CDR1 SGDLS and CDR2 YYNGEE. The chain's CDR3 is CASSQTGFGEKLFF. CDR3 coding DNA: TGTGCCAGCAGCCAAACAGGGTTCGGTGAAAAACTGTTTTTT.

The gene calls are TRBV18 and TRBJ2-7; TRBD2 aligns across 13 bases. The CDR3 runs 17 residues. Germline trimming cut 3 bases from V and 4 bases from J; bases unmatched to any gene: 9. CDR1 and CDR2 (germline): KGHSH, LQKENI. The CDR3 loop reads CASSPAGGTSGVYEQYF. The CDR3, as DNA: TGTGCCAGCTCACCGGCAGGAGGGACTAGCGGGGTTTACGAGCAGTACTTC. The full variable domain, with the rest looked up from reference TRBV18 and TRBJ2-7, is NAGVMQNPRHLVRRRGQEARLRCSPMKGHSHVYWYRQLPEEGLKFMVYLQKENIIDESGMPKERFSAEFPKEGPSILRIQQVVRGDSAAYFCASSPAGGTSGVYEQYFGPGTRLTVT.

This clone was counted a single time. V gene TRBV7-8 combines with J gene TRBJ2-2; D is ambiguous. This CDR3 is built from 14 residues. Germline-derived CDR1 and CDR2 are SGHVS and FQNEAQ. The V gene lost 5 bases and the J gene lost 0 bases, with 7 bases spanning the gap. CDR3 amino acids: CASSPRANTGELFF. In DNA, the CDR3 is TGTGCCAGCAGCCCCAGAGCGAACACCGGGGAGCTGTTTTTT.

The chain is built from TRBV30 and TRBJ2-3; tentatively, D is TRBD2 (7 bases). CDR1 is GTSNPN and CDR2 is SVGIG in the germline V gene (reference sequence). V was cut by 1 base and J by 5 bases, with 25 bases left in between. The CDR3 runs 18 residues. The CDR3 loop is CAWSEGEARTRSLDTQYF. CDR3 sequence (DNA): TGTGCCTGGAGTGAGGGGGAGGCCCGGACTAGAAGTTTAGATACGCAGTATTTT.

The genes are TRBV7-6 and TRBJ2-7; 7 bases align to TRBD1. The CDR3 loop spans 15 amino acids. J gave up 4 bases and V 3 bases, and 9 bases lay outside the gene matches. Germline V gene sequence: CDR1 SGHVS, CDR2 FNYEAQ. The CDR3, as DNA: TGTGCCAGCAGCTTCGGGACAGACATTATTTACGAGCAGTACTTC. Translated: CASSFGTDIIYEQYF.